This TCR beta chain was recorded in a study of T cell changes during pregnancy in multiple sclerosis. Only in-frame clones appear in the TCRdb table, and some are missing; sequencing was by immunoSEQ multiplex PCR. The sample holds about 89,000 clones, around 94% seen once. The receptor comes from a female donor with multiple sclerosis, enrolled in a pregnancy study. Sequenced material: peripheral blood, taken in the third trimester of pregnancy.

CDR3: CASSERDRDTEAFF. As DNA, the CDR3 is TGTGCCAGTAGTGAACGGGACAGGGATACTGAAGCTTTCTTT. The gene calls are TRBV19 and TRBJ1-1; the match to TRBD1 covers 9 bases. The CDR3 length is 14 residues. Germline V gene data show CDR1 as LNHDA and CDR2 as SQIVND (reference sequence). Trimming cost V 5 bases and J 5 bases; bases outside gene matches: 6. Complete variable domain (other parts from reference TRBV19 and TRBJ1-1): DGGITQSPKYLFRKEGQNVTLSCEQNLNHDAMYWYRQDPGQGLRLIYYSQIVNDFQKGDIAEGYSVSREKKESFPLTVTSAQKNPTAFYLCASSERDRDTEAFFGQGTRLTVV.